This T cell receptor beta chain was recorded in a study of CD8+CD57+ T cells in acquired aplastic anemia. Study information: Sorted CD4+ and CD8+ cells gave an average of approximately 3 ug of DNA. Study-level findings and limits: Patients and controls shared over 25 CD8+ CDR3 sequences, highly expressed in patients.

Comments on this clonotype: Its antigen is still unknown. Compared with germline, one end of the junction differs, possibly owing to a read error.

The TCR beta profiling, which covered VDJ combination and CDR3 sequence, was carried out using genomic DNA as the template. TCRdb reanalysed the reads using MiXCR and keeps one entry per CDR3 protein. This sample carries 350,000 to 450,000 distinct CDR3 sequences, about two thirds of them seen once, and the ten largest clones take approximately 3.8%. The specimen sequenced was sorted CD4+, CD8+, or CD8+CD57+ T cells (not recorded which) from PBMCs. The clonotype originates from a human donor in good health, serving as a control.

The CDR3 sequence: CASSSGRGNSPPHYF. CDR3 nucleotide sequence: TGTGCCAGCAGCTCCGGGAGAGGAAATTCACCCCCGCACTATTTT. The V and J genes are TRBV7-9 and TRBJ2-3, with a possible D match to TRBD2 (6 bases). This CDR3 has 15 residues. Per the germline V gene, CDR1 is SEHNR and CDR2 is FQNEAQ (reference sequence).